This TCR beta chain was profiled in a study of T cells in Graves' hyperthyroidism and ophthalmopathy. A word on this clonotype: Antigen specificity is unknown.

Study-wide results and caveats: The model identified upcoming ophthalmopathy a median approximately 6.4 months ahead of onset. Among clonotypes expanded in thyroid above 0.001, most were also found in blood.

CDR1 is MGHDK, CDR2 SYGVNS, per germline. The CDR3 contains 16 residues. V dropped 2 bases and J dropped 3 bases, with 14 bases sitting between them. A patient was excluded if there was uncontrolled infection, other autoimmune disease, pregnancy or lactation. TCR beta CDR3 regions were amplified from RNA. Using the HTBI primer set, a first-round RT-PCR was run on the TCR CDR3. MiXCR was run by TCRdb on the multiplex PCR reads, yielding one entry per CDR3 protein. The sample yields roughly 740,000 distinct CDR3 sequences, less than 20% seen once. The TCR comes from a man between 18 and 29 years old with Graves' hyperthyroidism. The chain is built from TRBV25-1 and TRBJ2-1; tentatively, D is TRBD2 (6 bases). The sequenced sample consisted of blood. This chain's CDR3 is CASSEESGSYYNEQFF. DNA for the CDR3: TGTGCCAGCAGTGAAGAATCCGGGAGCTACTACAATGAGCAGTTCTTC.